This T cell receptor (beta chain) came from a study of CXCR3-negative and CXCR3-positive naive CD8 T cells. Whole-study results and caveats: In CXCR3-positive naive cells, the TRB CDR3s were more hydrophobic than in CXCR3-negative naive cells.

Sorts performed in triplicate captured 250,000 to 350,000 cells each from every CD8+ T cell subset. The authors made the TRB cDNA libraries by 5' RACE using UMI labels. For each CDR3 protein, TCRdb gives one entry from its re-call of the 5' RACE reads, without DNA. This sample's clone table lists roughly 110,000 distinct CDR3 sequences. The CDR3 is 12 amino acids. Germline CDR1 is SGHVS and CDR2 is FQNEAQ. Points on this clonotype: Its antigen is not known.

Sequencing was performed on naive CXCR3+ CD8+ T cells from blood. Subset described: CD45RO-CCR7+CD27+CD95- naive CD8+ T cells expressing CXCR3 (TNR3+). The chain employs TRBV7-8 and TRBJ2-5. This clonotype was sampled from a human donor in good health. Some clones in this sample may be carry-over from other donors' samples. This CDR3 is CASSPMGETQYF. The full variable domain, rest sourced from reference TRBV7-8 and TRBJ2-5, is GAGVSQSPRYKVAKRGQDVALRCDPISGHVSLFWYQQALGQGPEFLTYFQNEAQLDKSGLPSDRFFAERPEGSVSTLKIQRTQQEDSAVYLCASSPMGETQYFGPGTRLLVL.